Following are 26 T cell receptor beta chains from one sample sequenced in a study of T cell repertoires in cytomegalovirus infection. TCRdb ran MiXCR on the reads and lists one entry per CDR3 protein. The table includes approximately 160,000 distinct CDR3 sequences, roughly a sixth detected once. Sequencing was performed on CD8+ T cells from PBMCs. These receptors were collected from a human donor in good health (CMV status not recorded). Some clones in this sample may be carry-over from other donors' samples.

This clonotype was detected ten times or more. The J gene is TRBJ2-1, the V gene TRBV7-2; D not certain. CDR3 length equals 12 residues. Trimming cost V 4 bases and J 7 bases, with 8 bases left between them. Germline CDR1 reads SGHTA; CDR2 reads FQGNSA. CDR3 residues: CASSSHQNEQFF. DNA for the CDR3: TGTGCCAGCAGCTCCCACCAGAATGAGCAGTTCTTC. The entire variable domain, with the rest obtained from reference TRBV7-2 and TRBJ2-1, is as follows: GAGVSQSPSNKVTEKGKDVELRCDPISGHTALYWYRQSLGQGLEFLIYFQGNSAPDKSGLPSDRFSAERTGGSVSTLTIQRTQQEDSAVYLCASSSHQNEQFFGPGTRLTVL.

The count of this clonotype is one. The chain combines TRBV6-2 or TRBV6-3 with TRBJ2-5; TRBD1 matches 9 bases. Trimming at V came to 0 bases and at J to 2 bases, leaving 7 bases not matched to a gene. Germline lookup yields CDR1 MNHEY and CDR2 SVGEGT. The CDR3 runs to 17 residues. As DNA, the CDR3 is TGTGCCAGCAGTTACTCGTTGACAGGGGGAGGGCAAGAGACCCAGTACTTC. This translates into CASSYSLTGGGQETQYF.

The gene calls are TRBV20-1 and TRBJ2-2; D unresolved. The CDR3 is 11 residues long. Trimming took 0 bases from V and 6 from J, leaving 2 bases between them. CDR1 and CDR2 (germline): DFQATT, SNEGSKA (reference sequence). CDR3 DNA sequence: TGCAGTGCTAGAGAAGCCGGGGAGCTGTTTTTT. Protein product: CSAREAGELFF.

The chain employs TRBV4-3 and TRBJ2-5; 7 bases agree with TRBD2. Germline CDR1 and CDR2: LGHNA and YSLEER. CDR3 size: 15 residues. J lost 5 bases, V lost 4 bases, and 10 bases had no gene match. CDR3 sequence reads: CASSRSSGSGETQYF. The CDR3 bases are TGCGCCAGCAGCCGGAGTAGCGGGTCGGGTGAGACCCAGTACTTC.

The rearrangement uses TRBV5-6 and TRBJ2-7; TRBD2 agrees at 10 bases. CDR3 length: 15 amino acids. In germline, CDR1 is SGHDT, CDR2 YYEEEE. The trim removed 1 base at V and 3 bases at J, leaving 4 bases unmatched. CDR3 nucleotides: TGTGCCAGCAGCTTGACTAGCGGGGCGTTCTACGAGCAGTACTTC. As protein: CASSLTSGAFYEQYF.

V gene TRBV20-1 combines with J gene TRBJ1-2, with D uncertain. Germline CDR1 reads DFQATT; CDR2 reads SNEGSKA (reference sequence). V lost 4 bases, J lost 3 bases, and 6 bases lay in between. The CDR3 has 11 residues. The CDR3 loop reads CSAKTDYGYTF. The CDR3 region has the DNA TGCAGTGCTAAGACGGACTATGGCTACACCTTC.

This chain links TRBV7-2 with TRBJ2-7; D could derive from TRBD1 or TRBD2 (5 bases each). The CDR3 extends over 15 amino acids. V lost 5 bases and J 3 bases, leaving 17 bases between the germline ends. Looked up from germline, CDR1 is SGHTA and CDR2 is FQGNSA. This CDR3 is CASSPIGAVNYEQYF. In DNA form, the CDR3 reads TGTGCCAGCAGCCCAATCGGGGCCGTGAACTACGAGCAGTACTTC.

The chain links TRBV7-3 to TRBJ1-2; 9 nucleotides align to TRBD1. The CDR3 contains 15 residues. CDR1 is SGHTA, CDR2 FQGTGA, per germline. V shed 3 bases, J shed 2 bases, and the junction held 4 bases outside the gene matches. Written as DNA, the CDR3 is TGTGCCAGCAGCTTCAGGACAGGGGCCAACTATGGCTACACCTTC. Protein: CASSFRTGANYGYTF.

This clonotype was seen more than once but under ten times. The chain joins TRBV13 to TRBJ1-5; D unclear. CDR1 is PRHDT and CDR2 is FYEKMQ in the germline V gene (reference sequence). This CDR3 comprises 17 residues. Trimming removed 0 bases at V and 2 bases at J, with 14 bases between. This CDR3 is CASSLGRGEVRNQPQHF. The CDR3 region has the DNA TGTGCCAGCAGCTTAGGCCGAGGTGAGGTGCGCAATCAGCCCCAGCATTTT. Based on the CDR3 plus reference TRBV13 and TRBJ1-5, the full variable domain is AAGVIQSPRHLIKEKRETATLKCYPIPRHDTVYWYQQGPGQDPQFLISFYEKMQSDKGSIPDRFSAQQFSDYHSELNMSSLELGDSALYFCASSLGRGEVRNQPQHFGDGTRLSIL.

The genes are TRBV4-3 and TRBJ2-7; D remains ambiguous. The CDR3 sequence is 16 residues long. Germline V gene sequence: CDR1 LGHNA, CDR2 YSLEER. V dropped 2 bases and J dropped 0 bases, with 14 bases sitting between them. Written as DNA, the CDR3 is TGCGCCAGCAGCCAACTGTGCCGGCTTAGCTCCTACGAGCAGTACTTC. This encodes CASSQLCRLSSYEQYF.

The CDR3, as DNA: TGCAGTGCTAAACCGCGAGAGTGGGGGGGCTCGAACTATGGCTACACCTTC. Its translation is CSAKPREWGGSNYGYTF. V gene TRBV20-1 combines with J gene TRBJ1-2; tentatively, D is TRBD1 (6 bases). The CDR3 contains 17 residues. Trimming cost V 4 bases and J 2 bases, with 23 bases left between them. The germline V gene encodes CDR1 DFQATT and CDR2 SNEGSKA (reference sequence).

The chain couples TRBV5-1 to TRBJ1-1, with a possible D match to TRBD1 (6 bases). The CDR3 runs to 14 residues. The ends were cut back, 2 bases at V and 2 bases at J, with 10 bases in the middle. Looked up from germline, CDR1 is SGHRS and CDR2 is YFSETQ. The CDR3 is CASSLQGPNTEAFF. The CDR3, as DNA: TGCGCCAGCAGCTTACAGGGACCTAACACTGAAGCTTTCTTT.

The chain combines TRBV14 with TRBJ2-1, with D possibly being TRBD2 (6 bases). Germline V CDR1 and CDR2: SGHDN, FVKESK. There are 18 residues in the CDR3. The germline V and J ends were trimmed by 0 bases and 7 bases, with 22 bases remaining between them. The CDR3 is CASSQDSILAGTWNEQFF. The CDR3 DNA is TGTGCCAGCAGCCAAGATTCGATTCTGGCGGGGACTTGGAATGAGCAGTTCTTC.

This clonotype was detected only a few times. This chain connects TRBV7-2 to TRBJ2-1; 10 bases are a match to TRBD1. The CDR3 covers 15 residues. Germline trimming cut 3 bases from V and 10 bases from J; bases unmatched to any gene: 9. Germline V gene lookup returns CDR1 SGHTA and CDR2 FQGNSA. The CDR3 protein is CASSFSGTGAWEQFF. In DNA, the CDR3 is TGTGCCAGCAGCTTTTCCGGGACAGGGGCTTGGGAGCAGTTCTTC.

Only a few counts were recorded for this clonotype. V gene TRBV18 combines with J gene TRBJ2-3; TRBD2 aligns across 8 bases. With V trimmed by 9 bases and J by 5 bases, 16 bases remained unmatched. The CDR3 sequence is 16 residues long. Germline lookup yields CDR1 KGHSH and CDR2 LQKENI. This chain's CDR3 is CASKPQSSGPRDTQYF. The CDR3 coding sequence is TGTGCCAGTAAACCACAATCTAGCGGGCCCAGAGATACGCAGTATTTT.

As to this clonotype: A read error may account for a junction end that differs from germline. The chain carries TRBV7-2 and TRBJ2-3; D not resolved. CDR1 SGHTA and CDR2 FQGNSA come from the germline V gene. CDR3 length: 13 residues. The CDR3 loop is CACSDPLFGTQYF. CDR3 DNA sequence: TGTGCCTGCAGCGACCCCTTGTTCGGCACGCAGTATTTT.

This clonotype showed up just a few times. The CDR3 sequence is CSVVAPGGGEKLFF. The CDR3 DNA reads TGCAGCGTTGTCGCACCAGGAGGGGGGGAAAAACTGTTTTTT. The V call is TRBV29-1, the J call TRBJ1-4; TRBD1 might be the D (6 bases). From germline, CDR1 is SQVTM and CDR2 ANQGSEA. This CDR3 comprises 14 residues. Trimming pared 4 bases from V and 8 bases from J, leaving 17 bases between.

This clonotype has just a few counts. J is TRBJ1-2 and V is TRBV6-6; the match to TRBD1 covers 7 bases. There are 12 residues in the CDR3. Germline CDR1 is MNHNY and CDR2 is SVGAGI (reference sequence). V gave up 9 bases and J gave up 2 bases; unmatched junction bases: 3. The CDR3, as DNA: TGTGCCAGTCGACAGGGAAACTATGGCTACACCTTC. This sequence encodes CASRQGNYGYTF.

CDR3 sequence (DNA): TGTGCCAGCAGCGTGACACGGGGAGACCTCGAGCAGTACTTC. As protein: CASSVTRGDLEQYF. V is TRBV7-2 and J is TRBJ2-7; a weak D match, TRBD2 (5 bases). The germline gives CDR1 SGHTA, CDR2 FQGNSA. This CDR3 has 14 amino acids. V was shortened by 5 bases and J by 6 bases, with 17 bases between the two germline ends.

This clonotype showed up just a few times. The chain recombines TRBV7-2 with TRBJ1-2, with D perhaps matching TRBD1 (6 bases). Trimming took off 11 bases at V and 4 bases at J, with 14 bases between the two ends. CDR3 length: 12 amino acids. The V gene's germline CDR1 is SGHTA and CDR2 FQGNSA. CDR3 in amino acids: CALETGTYGYTF. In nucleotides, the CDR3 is TGTGCCCTAGAAACAGGGACCTATGGCTACACCTTC.

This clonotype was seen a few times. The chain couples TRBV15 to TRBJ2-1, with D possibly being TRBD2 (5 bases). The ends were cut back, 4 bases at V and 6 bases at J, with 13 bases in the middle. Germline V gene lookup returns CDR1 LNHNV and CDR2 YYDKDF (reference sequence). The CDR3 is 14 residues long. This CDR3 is CATSKGVRPNEQFF. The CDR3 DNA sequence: TGTGCCACCAGCAAGGGAGTTAGGCCCAATGAGCAGTTCTTC.

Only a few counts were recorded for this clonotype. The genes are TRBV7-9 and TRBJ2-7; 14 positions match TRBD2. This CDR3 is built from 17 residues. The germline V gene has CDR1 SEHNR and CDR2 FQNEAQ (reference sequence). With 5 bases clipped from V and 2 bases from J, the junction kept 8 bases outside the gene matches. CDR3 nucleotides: TGTGCCAGCAGCCCGGGACTAGCGGGAGTCTACGCCTACGAGCAGTACTTC. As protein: CASSPGLAGVYAYEQYF.

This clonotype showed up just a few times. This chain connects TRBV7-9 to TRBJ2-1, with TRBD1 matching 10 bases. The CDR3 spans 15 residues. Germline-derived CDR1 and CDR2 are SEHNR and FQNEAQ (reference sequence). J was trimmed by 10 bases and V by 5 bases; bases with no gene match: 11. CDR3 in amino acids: CASSLRDRGIEEQFF. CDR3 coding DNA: TGTGCCAGCAGCCTCCGGGACAGGGGAATCGAGGAGCAGTTCTTC.

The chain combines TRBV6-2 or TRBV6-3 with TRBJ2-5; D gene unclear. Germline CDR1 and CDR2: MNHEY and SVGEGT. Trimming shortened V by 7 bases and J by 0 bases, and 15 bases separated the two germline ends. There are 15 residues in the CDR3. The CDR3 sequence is CASTAKWVHQETQYF. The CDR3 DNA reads TGTGCCAGCACCGCGAAATGGGTACACCAAGAGACCCAGTACTTC.

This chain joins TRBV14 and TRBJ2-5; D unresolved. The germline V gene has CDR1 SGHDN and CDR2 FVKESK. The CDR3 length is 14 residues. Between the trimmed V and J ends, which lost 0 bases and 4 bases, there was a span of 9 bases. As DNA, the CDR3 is TGTGCCAGCAGCCAAGATCAGGAACTAGAGACCCAGTACTTC. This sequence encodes CASSQDQELETQYF.

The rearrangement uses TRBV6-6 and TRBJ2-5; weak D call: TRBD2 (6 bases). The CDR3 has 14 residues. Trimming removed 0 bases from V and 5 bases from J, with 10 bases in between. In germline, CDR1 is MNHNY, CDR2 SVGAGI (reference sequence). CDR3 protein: CASSYSLGGETQYF. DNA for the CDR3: TGTGCCAGCAGTTACTCGTTAGGAGGGGAGACCCAGTACTTC.